This entry lists 4 T cell receptor beta chains sequenced from one sample in a study of blood T cell repertoires in COVID-19. Produced via immunoSEQ multiplex PCR; TCRdb's table is partial and in-frame only. This table has some 290,000 clones, roughly 86% appearing once. The sample consisted of peripheral blood. These receptors were obtained from a woman aged 25 to 45 with COVID-19, enrolled during active disease.

The V call is TRBV9, the J call TRBJ2-7; maybe TRBD2 (6 bases). Germline V gene sequence: CDR1 SGDLS, CDR2 YYNGEE. The germline V and J ends were trimmed by 3 bases and 5 bases, with 15 bases remaining between them. The CDR3 extends over 14 amino acids. The DNA of the CDR3 is TGTGCCAGCAGCGGGAGAGGGGACTTCGACGAGCAGTACTTC. Encoded protein: CASSGRGDFDEQYF.

This clone came up a few times. The chain is built from TRBV19 and TRBJ2-2, with 8 bases lining up with TRBD2. Unmatched junction bases numbered 11, after V lost 5 bases and J lost 6 bases. Germline CDR1 LNHDA, CDR2 SQIVND (reference sequence). The CDR3 extends over 16 amino acids. CDR3 sequence reads: CASSPGTRVSSGELFF. In nucleotides, the CDR3 is TGTGCCAGTAGTCCGGGGACTAGGGTTTCTTCCGGGGAGCTGTTTTTT. Full variable domain (missing parts from reference TRBV19 and TRBJ2-2): DGGITQSPKYLFRKEGQNVTLSCEQNLNHDAMYWYRQDPGQGLRLIYYSQIVNDFQKGDIAEGYSVSREKKESFPLTVTSAQKNPTAFYLCASSPGTRVSSGELFFGEGSRLTVL.

The J gene is TRBJ1-3, the V gene TRBV28; 9 nucleotides agree with TRBD1. The V and J ends lost 6 bases and 4 bases, in that order; junction bases with no gene match: 10. This CDR3 region has 16 residues. Germline loops: CDR1 MDHEN, CDR2 SYDVKM. The CDR3 protein is CASRLPGQGGGNTIYF. For the CDR3, the DNA is TGTGCCAGCAGGTTACCGGGACAGGGAGGGGGAAACACCATATATTTT.

The chain uses TRBV5-1 and TRBJ2-5, with D possibly being TRBD1 (5 bases). CDR1 is SGHRS and CDR2 is YFSETQ in the germline V gene. V was pared by 2 bases and J by 5 bases, with 10 bases between. The length of the CDR3 is 13 residues. The DNA of the CDR3 is TGCGCCAGCAGCTTATCAGGGCCGGAGACCCAGTACTTC. This translates into CASSLSGPETQYF.